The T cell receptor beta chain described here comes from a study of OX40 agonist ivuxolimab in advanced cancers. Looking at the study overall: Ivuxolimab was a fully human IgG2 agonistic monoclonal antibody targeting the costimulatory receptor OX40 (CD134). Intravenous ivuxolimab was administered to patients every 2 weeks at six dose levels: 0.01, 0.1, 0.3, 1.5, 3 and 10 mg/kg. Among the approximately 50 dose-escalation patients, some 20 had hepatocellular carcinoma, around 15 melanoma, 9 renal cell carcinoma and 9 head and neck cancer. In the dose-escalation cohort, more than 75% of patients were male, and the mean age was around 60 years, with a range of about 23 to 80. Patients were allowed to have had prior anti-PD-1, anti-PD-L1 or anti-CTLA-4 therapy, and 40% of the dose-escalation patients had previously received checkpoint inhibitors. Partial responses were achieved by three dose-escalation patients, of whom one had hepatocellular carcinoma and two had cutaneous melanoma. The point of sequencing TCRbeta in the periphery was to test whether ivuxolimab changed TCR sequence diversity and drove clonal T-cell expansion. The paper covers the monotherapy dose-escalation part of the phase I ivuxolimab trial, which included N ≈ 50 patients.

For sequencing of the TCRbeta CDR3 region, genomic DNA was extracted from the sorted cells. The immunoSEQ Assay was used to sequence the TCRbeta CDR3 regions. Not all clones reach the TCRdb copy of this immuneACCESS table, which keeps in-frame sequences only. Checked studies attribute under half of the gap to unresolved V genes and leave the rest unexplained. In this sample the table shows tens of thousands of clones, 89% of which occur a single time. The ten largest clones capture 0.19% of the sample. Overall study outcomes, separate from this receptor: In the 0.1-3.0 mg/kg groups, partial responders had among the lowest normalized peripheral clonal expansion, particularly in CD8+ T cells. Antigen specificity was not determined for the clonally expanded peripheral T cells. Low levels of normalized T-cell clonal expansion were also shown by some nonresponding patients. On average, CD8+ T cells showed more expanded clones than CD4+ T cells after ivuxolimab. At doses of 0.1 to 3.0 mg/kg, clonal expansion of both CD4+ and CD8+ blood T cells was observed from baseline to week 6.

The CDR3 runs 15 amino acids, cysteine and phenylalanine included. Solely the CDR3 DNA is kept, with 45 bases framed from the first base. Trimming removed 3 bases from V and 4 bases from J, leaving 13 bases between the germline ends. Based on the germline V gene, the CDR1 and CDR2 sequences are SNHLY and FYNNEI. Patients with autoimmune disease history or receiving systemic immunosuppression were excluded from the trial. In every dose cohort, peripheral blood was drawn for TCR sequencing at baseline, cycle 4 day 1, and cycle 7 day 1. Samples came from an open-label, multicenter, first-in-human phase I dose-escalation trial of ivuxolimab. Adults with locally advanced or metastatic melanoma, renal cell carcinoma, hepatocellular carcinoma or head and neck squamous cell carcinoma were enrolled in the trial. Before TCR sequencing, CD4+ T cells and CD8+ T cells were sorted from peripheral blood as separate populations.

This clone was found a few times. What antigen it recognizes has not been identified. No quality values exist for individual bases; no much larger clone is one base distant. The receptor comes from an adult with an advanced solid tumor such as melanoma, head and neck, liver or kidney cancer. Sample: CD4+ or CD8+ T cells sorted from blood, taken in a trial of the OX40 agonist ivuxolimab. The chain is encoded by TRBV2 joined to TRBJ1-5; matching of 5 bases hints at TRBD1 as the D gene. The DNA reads TGTGCCAGCAGTGAGGGGACTTCCCTAAATCAGCCCCAGCATTTT. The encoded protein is CASSEGTSLNQPQHF.